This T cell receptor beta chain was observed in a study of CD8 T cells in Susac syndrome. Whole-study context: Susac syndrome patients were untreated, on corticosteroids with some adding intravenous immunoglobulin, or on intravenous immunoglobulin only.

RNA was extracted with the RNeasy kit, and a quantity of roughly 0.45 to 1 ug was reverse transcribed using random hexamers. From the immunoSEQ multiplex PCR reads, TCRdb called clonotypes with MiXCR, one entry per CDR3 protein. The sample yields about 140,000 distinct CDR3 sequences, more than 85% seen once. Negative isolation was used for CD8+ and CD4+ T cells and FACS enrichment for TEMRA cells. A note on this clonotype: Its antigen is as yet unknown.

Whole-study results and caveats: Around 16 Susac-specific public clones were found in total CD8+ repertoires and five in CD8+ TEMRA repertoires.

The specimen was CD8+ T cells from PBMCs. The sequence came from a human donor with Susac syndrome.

The CDR3 nucleotides are TGTGCCAGCAGTGAAGGACAGGGGATCTCGTATGGCTACACCTTC. Translated: CASSEGQGISYGYTF. The chain has TRBV6-1 and TRBJ1-2, with 8 bases lining up with TRBD1. With V trimmed by 1 base and J by 5 bases, 6 bases remained unmatched. The CDR3 loop spans 15 amino acids. The germline V gene encodes CDR1 MNHNS and CDR2 SASEGT.